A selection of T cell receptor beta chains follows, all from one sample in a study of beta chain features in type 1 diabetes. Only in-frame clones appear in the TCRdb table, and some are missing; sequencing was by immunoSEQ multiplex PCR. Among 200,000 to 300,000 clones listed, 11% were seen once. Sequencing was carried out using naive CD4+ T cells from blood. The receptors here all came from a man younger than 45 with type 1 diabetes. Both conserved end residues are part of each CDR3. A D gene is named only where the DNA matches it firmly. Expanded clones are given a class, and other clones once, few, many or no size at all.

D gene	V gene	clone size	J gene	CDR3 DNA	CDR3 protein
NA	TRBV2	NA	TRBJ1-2	TGTGCCAGCAGTGAGTCGAGACAGACCTATGGCTACACCTTC	CASSESRQTYGYTF
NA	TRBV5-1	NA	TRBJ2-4	TGCGCCAGCAGCTTGGATGGACAGAAAAACATTCAGTACTTC	CASSLDGQKNIQYF
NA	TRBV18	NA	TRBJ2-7	TGTGCCAGCTCACCTCCAGGGGTCCACGAGCAGTACTTC	CASSPPGVHEQYF
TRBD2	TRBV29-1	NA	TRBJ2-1	TGCAGCGTTCTGGGACTCTTTAGCGGGGGTGGTGAGCAGTTCTTC	CSVLGLFSGGGEQFF
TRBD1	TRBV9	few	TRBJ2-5	TGTGCCAGCAGCGTTTCGGGGGGACAGGGACAAGAGACCCAGTACTTC	CASSVSGGQGQETQYF
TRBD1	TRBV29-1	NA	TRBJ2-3	TGCAGCGTTGATGAGGGACAGGGCACAGATACGCAGTATTTT	CSVDEGQGTDTQYF
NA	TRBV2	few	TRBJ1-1	TGTGCCAGCAGGAGGGCCCAGAACACTGAAGCTTTCTTT	CASRRAQNTEAFF
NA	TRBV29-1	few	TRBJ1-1	TGCAGCGTTACGGGGAGAGGAACTGAAGCTTTCTTT	CSVTGRGTEAFF
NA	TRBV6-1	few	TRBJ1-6	TGTGCCAGCAGAGCCCCGACAGATTCCCCCCTCCACTTT	CASRAPTDSPLHF
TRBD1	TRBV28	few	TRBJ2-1	TGTGCCAGCAGGGCTCCGGGACAGATCAATGAGCAGTTCTTC	CASRAPGQINEQFF
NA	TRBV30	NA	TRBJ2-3	TGTGCCTGGAGTGGGAGGAGCACAGATACGCAGTATTTT	CAWSGRSTDTQYF
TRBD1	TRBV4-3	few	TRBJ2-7	TGCGCCAGCAGCCAGGAAGCCGGACAGGGCCGCTACGAGCAGTACTTC	CASSQEAGQGRYEQYF
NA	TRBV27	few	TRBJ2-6	TGTGCCAGCAGCCGGACAGAGGGAACACACTCTGGGGCCAACGTCCTGACTTTC	CASSRTEGTHSGANVLTF
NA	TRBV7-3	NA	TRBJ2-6	TGTGCCAGCAGCGAAATGCGCGGGGCCAACGTCCTGACTTTC	CASSEMRGANVLTF
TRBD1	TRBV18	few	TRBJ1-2	TGTGCCAGCTCACCCGGACAGGTTCGGGGCTACACCTTC	CASSPGQVRGYTF
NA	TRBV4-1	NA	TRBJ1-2	TGCGCCAGCAGGGGCGTAGGGGCTCGAGTGGGGGGCTACACCTTC	CASRGVGARVGGYTF
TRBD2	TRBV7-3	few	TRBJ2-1	TGTGCCAGCAGCTTATATAGCGGGGGGGCTCAGGAGCAGTTCTTC	CASSLYSGGAQEQFF
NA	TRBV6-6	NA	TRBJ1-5	TGTGCCAGCAGTTACACACAGGGAGGGAATCAGCCCCAGCATTTT	CASSYTQGGNQPQHF
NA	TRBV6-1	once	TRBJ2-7	TGTGCCAGCGGGAGTAGGGGGACGACAAACTACGAGCAGTACTTC	CASGSRGTTNYEQYF
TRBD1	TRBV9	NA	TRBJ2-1	TGTGCCAGCAGCGTCGGGACAGGGGCCATCAATGAGCAGTTCTTC	CASSVGTGAINEQFF
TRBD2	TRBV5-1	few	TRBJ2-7	TGCGCCAGCAGCTTGGGGCTAGCGGGGGGGCCCTACGAGCAGTACTTC	CASSLGLAGGPYEQYF
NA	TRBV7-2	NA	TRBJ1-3	TGTGCCAGCAGCTTTGTCCTAGTCGCCTCTGGAAACACCATATATTTT	CASSFVLVASGNTIYF
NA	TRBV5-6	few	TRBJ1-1	TGTGCCAGCAGCTTGGGCGGTGAACGGGAAGCTTTCTTT	CASSLGGEREAFF
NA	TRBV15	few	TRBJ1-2	TGTGCCACCAGCAGGGAGCGGGGGAGCTATGGCTACACCTTC	CATSRERGSYGYTF
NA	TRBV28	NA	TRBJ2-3	TGTGCCAGCCAGTGGGGGGTTACAGGCACAGATACGCAGTATTTT	CASQWGVTGTDTQYF
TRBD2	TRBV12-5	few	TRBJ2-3	TGTGCTAGTGATCAGGGAGGGGATACGCAGTATTTT	CASDQGGDTQYF
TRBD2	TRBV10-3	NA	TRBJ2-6	TGTGCCATCAGTGAGTCGTCGGGACTAAGCTCTGGGGCCAACGTCCTGACTTTC	CAISESSGLSSGANVLTF
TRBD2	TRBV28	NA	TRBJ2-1	TGTGCCGTCGGGGGGGCCTACAATGAGCAGTTCTTC	CAVGGAYNEQFF
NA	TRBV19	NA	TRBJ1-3	TGTGCCAGTAGTACCCTCGACACGAGCTCTGGAAACACCATATATTTT	CASSTLDTSSGNTIYF
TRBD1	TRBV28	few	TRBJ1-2	TGTGCCAGCAGTCGGGACAGGGCGGCCTATGGCTACACCTTC	CASSRDRAAYGYTF
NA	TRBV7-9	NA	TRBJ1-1	TGTGCCAGCAGCTTAGGGGCGGGTCCGAACACTGAAGCTTTCTTT	CASSLGAGPNTEAFF
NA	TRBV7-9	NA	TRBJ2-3	TGTGCCAGCAGCTTAGGTGCGGAAGGGGCGCAGTATTTT	CASSLGAEGAQYF
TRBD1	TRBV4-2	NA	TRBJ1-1	TGTGCCAGCAGCCAAGGGTCACAGGGGGACACTGAAGCTTTCTTT	CASSQGSQGDTEAFF
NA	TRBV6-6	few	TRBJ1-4	TGTGCCAGCAGTTACTCCAGGGATGAAAAACTGTTTTTT	CASSYSRDEKLFF
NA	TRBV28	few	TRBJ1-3	TGTGCCAGCAGACCCGGTTCTGGAAACACCATATATTTT	CASRPGSGNTIYF
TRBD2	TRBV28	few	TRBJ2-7	TGTGCCAGCAGTTTAGGAGGGACTAGCGGGGGATACGAGCAGTACTTC	CASSLGGTSGGYEQYF
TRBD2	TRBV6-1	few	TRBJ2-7	TGTGCCAGCAGTAGACTAGCGGAATCCACCTACGAGCAGTACTTC	CASSRLAESTYEQYF
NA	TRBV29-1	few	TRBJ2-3	TGCAGCGTTGCATGGACGTTGGAGGAACCTAGCACAGATACGCAGTATTTT	CSVAWTLEEPSTDTQYF
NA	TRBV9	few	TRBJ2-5	TGTGCCAGCAGCGTAGTTGGGAGACAAGAGACCCAGTACTTC	CASSVVGRQETQYF
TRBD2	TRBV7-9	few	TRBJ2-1	TGTGCCATCGGACTAGCGGGGGCGCAAATCAATGAGCAGTTCTTC	CAIGLAGAQINEQFF
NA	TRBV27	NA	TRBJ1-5	TGTGCCAGCAGTTTAGGGCCAGGGTTCATGAAGCCCCAGCATTTT	CASSLGPGFMKPQHF
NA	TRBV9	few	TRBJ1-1	TGTGCCAGCAGCGCGACAGCCACTGAAGCTTTCTTT	CASSATATEAFF
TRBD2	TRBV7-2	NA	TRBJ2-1	TGTGCCAGCAGCTCGTTCTTAGCGGGGGGGGTGTTCTTC	CASSSFLAGGVFF
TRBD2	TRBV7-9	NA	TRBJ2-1	TGTGCCAGCAGCTTAGTCGGGACTAGCGTAGAGCAGTTCTTC	CASSLVGTSVEQFF
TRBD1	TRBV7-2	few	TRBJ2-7	TGTGCCAGCAGGGGGACAGGGGGCTCCTACGAGCAGTACTTC	CASRGTGGSYEQYF
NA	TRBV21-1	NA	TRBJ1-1	TGTGCCAGCAGCAAAGAAAGCAGGGGATCGAACACTGAAGCTTTCTTT	CASSKESRGSNTEAFF
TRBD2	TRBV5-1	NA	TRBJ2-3	TGCGCCAGCAGCTCTCAACCAGCGGGGTCCACAGATACGCAGTATTTT	CASSSQPAGSTDTQYF
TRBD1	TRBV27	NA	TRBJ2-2	TGTGCCAGCAGTAAGACAGGGGCGGCGGCCGGGGAGCTGTTTTTT	CASSKTGAAAGELFF